Listed below are T cell receptor beta chains from one sample, sequenced in a study of T cell changes during pregnancy in multiple sclerosis. Sequenced by immunoSEQ multiplex PCR; TCRdb stores in-frame clones only, minus some. The sample lists about 59,000 clones, about 93% occurring once. The source was CD8+ T cells from peripheral blood mononuclear cells, collected in the third trimester of pregnancy. These receptors all come from a female donor with multiple sclerosis, enrolled in a pregnancy study. Both conserved end residues are part of each CDR3. The D gene is left open where the match is weak. Some rows mark clone size as missing; the rest say once, few, many or name a class of expanded clone.

CDR3 protein: CASRGDKNTIYF; CDR3 DNA: TGTGCCAGCCGAGGGGACAAAAACACCATATATTTT; V gene: TRBV13; clone size: NA; D gene: NA; J gene: TRBJ1-3
CDR3 protein: CAWSPPGQGLVWGGYTF; CDR3 DNA: TGTGCCTGGAGCCCCCCGGGACAGGGGTTAGTATGGGGAGGCTACACCTTC; V gene: TRBV30; clone size: NA; D gene: TRBD1; J gene: TRBJ1-2
CDR3 protein: CASSSTGEAFF; CDR3 DNA: TGTGCCAGCAGCTCGACAGGTGAAGCTTTCTTT; V gene: TRBV11-2; clone size: NA; D gene: NA; J gene: TRBJ1-1
CDR3 protein: CASSGNRDYPTDTQYF; CDR3 DNA: TGTGCCAGCAGCGGGAACCGGGACTATCCGACAGATACGCAGTATTTT; V gene: TRBV9; clone size: NA; D gene: TRBD2; J gene: TRBJ2-3
CDR3 protein: CASSVYGTPFYGYTF; CDR3 DNA: TGTGCCAGCAGCGTCTACGGGACTCCGTTCTATGGCTACACCTTC; V gene: TRBV9; clone size: NA; D gene: NA; J gene: TRBJ1-2
CDR3 protein: CASSLSLPGGTEAFF; CDR3 DNA: TGTGCCAGCAGTTTATCACTACCAGGAGGGACTGAAGCTTTCTTT; V gene: TRBV27; clone size: NA; D gene: NA; J gene: TRBJ1-1
CDR3 protein: CASSDERQPQHF; CDR3 DNA: TGTGCCAGCAGTGATGAGAGGCAGCCCCAGCATTTT; V gene: TRBV28; clone size: NA; D gene: NA; J gene: TRBJ1-5
CDR3 protein: CASSVVGGGNEQFF; CDR3 DNA: TGTGCCAGCAGCGTAGTGGGAGGAGGCAATGAGCAGTTCTTC; V gene: TRBV9; clone size: NA; D gene: NA; J gene: TRBJ2-1
CDR3 protein: CASNHGGNDEQFF; CDR3 DNA: TGTGCCAGCAACCACGGGGGTAACGATGAGCAGTTCTTC; V gene: TRBV27; clone size: NA; D gene: NA; J gene: TRBJ2-1
CDR3 protein: CASSFGGARETQYF; CDR3 DNA: TGTGCCAGCAGTTTCGGGGGGGCCAGGGAAACGCAGTATTTT; V gene: TRBV27; clone size: NA; D gene: TRBD2; J gene: TRBJ2-3
CDR3 protein: CASSLGLADTDTQYF; CDR3 DNA: TGCGCCAGCAGCTTGGGACTAGCAGACACAGATACGCAGTATTTT; V gene: TRBV5-1; clone size: NA; D gene: TRBD2; J gene: TRBJ2-3
CDR3 protein: CASSLSGQGTEAFF; CDR3 DNA: TGTGCCAGCAGTTTATCGGGGCAGGGGACGGAGGCTTTCTTT; V gene: TRBV28; clone size: NA; D gene: NA; J gene: TRBJ1-1
CDR3 protein: CASGNGIEAFF; CDR3 DNA: TGTGCCAGCGGGAACGGGATTGAAGCTTTCTTT; V gene: TRBV6-6; clone size: few; D gene: NA; J gene: TRBJ1-1
CDR3 protein: CASSFTGFGVEQYF; CDR3 DNA: TGTGCCAGCAGCTTCACAGGGTTCGGTGTCGAGCAGTACTTC; V gene: TRBV7-9; clone size: NA; D gene: NA; J gene: TRBJ2-7
CDR3 protein: CASSLSGPLGEQFF; CDR3 DNA: TGTGCCAGCAGTTTATCGGGGCCTCTAGGTGAGCAGTTCTTC; V gene: TRBV27; clone size: NA; D gene: NA; J gene: TRBJ2-1
CDR3 protein: CATSSLRAGPETQYF; CDR3 DNA: TGTGCCACCAGCAGCCTTAGAGCAGGGCCAGAGACCCAGTACTTC; V gene: TRBV15; clone size: NA; D gene: NA; J gene: TRBJ2-5
CDR3 protein: CASSFYPSGTDTQYF; CDR3 DNA: TGTGCCAGCAGCTTCTATCCCAGCGGCACAGATACGCAGTATTTT; V gene: TRBV7-3; clone size: NA; D gene: NA; J gene: TRBJ2-3
CDR3 protein: CASSLYNEQFF; CDR3 DNA: TGTGCCAGCAGCCTCTACAATGAGCAGTTCTTC; V gene: TRBV13; clone size: NA; D gene: NA; J gene: TRBJ2-1
CDR3 protein: CASSMAGGFDEQFF; CDR3 DNA: TGTGCCAGTAGTATGGCGGGAGGATTTGATGAGCAGTTCTTC; V gene: TRBV19; clone size: NA; D gene: TRBD2; J gene: TRBJ2-1
CDR3 protein: CATGELLAGANVLTF; CDR3 DNA: TGTGCCACCGGGGAACTATTGGCTGGGGCCAACGTCCTGACTTTC; V gene: TRBV6-5; clone size: NA; D gene: NA; J gene: TRBJ2-6
CDR3 protein: CASTPAGSNQPQHF; CDR3 DNA: TGTGCCAGCACTCCAGCGGGAAGCAATCAGCCCCAGCATTTT; V gene: TRBV27; clone size: NA; D gene: NA; J gene: TRBJ1-5
CDR3 protein: CASRDREDNEQFF; CDR3 DNA: TGTGCCAGCCGAGACAGGGAAGACAATGAGCAGTTCTTC; V gene: TRBV19; clone size: NA; D gene: TRBD1; J gene: TRBJ2-1
CDR3 protein: CASSYSVRSEQYF; CDR3 DNA: TGTGCCAGCAGTTACTCTGTCCGGTCCGAGCAGTACTTC; V gene: TRBV6-5; clone size: NA; D gene: NA; J gene: TRBJ2-7
CDR3 protein: CASSLVGGGPGETQYF; CDR3 DNA: TGTGCCAGCAGCTTAGTGGGGGGAGGCCCAGGGGAGACCCAGTACTTC; V gene: TRBV11-2; clone size: NA; D gene: NA; J gene: TRBJ2-5
CDR3 protein: CASSLPGLAAYEQYF; CDR3 DNA: TGTGCCAGCAGTTTGCCGGGACTAGCGGCCTACGAGCAGTACTTC; V gene: TRBV28; clone size: NA; D gene: TRBD2; J gene: TRBJ2-7
CDR3 protein: CASSIGPGLVNNEQFF; CDR3 DNA: TGTGCCAGTAGTATAGGTCCCGGACTAGTGAACAATGAGCAGTTCTTC; V gene: TRBV19; clone size: NA; D gene: TRBD2; J gene: TRBJ2-1
CDR3 protein: CASSHNEKLFF; CDR3 DNA: TGTGCCAGCAGTCATAATGAAAAACTGTTTTTT; V gene: TRBV7-9; clone size: NA; D gene: NA; J gene: TRBJ1-4
CDR3 protein: CASSEQFGSAYEQYF; CDR3 DNA: TGTGCCAGCAGTGAACAGTTCGGGTCCGCCTACGAGCAGTACTTC; V gene: TRBV2; clone size: NA; D gene: NA; J gene: TRBJ2-7
CDR3 protein: CASRTGLAITDTQYF; CDR3 DNA: TGTGCCAGCAGAACGGGACTAGCGATCACAGATACGCAGTATTTT; V gene: TRBV7-2; clone size: NA; D gene: TRBD2; J gene: TRBJ2-3
CDR3 protein: CASSWSSRGFTGELFF; CDR3 DNA: TGCGCCAGCAGCTGGAGTTCCAGGGGCTTCACCGGGGAGCTGTTTTTT; V gene: TRBV5-1; clone size: NA; D gene: NA; J gene: TRBJ2-2
CDR3 protein: CAWMRDSYNEQFF; CDR3 DNA: TGTGCCTGGATGAGGGATTCCTACAATGAGCAGTTCTTC; V gene: TRBV30; clone size: NA; D gene: NA; J gene: TRBJ2-1
CDR3 protein: CSHRVDYGYTF; CDR3 DNA: TGCAGTCACAGGGTTGACTATGGCTACACCTTC; V gene: TRBV20-1; clone size: NA; D gene: NA; J gene: TRBJ1-2
CDR3 protein: CASSPGRGTMNTEAFF; CDR3 DNA: TGTGCCAGCAGCCCTGGGAGGGGGACCATGAACACTGAAGCTTTCTTT; V gene: TRBV7-2; clone size: NA; D gene: NA; J gene: TRBJ1-1
CDR3 protein: CAISEVATNEKLFF; CDR3 DNA: TGTGCCATCAGTGAGGTCGCAACTAATGAAAAACTGTTTTTT; V gene: TRBV10-3; clone size: NA; D gene: NA; J gene: TRBJ1-4
CDR3 protein: CASSFVGGRAEAFF; CDR3 DNA: TGTGCCAGCAGTTTTGTCGGGGGGAGAGCTGAAGCTTTCTTT; V gene: TRBV27; clone size: NA; D gene: NA; J gene: TRBJ1-1
CDR3 protein: CAWSVTGLFYGYTF; CDR3 DNA: TGTGCCTGGAGTGTAACAGGGCTTTTCTATGGCTACACCTTC; V gene: TRBV30; clone size: NA; D gene: NA; J gene: TRBJ1-2
CDR3 protein: CSARHLEKLFF; CDR3 DNA: TGCAGTGCTAGACACTTGGAAAAACTGTTTTTT; V gene: TRBV20-1; clone size: NA; D gene: NA; J gene: TRBJ1-4
CDR3 protein: CASSFSGINYGYTF; CDR3 DNA: TGTGCCAGCAGTTTTTCCGGGATAAACTATGGCTACACCTTC; V gene: TRBV27; clone size: once; D gene: NA; J gene: TRBJ1-2
CDR3 protein: CASSDKPEGYLSTQYF; CDR3 DNA: TGTGCCAGCAGTGATAAGCCGGAGGGGTATCTATCTACGCAGTATTTT; V gene: TRBV6-1; clone size: NA; D gene: NA; J gene: TRBJ2-3
CDR3 protein: CAIATSETYNEQFF; CDR3 DNA: TGTGCCATCGCGACTAGCGAGACCTACAATGAGCAGTTCTTC; V gene: TRBV10-3; clone size: NA; D gene: TRBD2; J gene: TRBJ2-1
CDR3 protein: CSAVDSTTNEKLFF; CDR3 DNA: TGCAGCGCCGTCGACTCGACAACTAATGAAAAACTGTTTTTT; V gene: TRBV29-1; clone size: once; D gene: NA; J gene: TRBJ1-4
CDR3 protein: CASSLARGGYEQYF; CDR3 DNA: TGTGCCAGCAGCTTGGCCCGGGGGGGCTACGAGCAGTACTTC; V gene: TRBV5-5; clone size: NA; D gene: TRBD2; J gene: TRBJ2-7
CDR3 protein: CASSRTVTGGTEAFF; CDR3 DNA: TGTGCCAGCAGCCGGACAGTCACCGGTGGCACTGAAGCTTTCTTT; V gene: TRBV7-9; clone size: NA; D gene: NA; J gene: TRBJ1-1
CDR3 protein: CASSDLTGSPFYGYTF; CDR3 DNA: TGTGCCAGCAGCGACCTGACAGGGTCTCCCTTCTATGGCTACACCTTC; V gene: TRBV5-4; clone size: NA; D gene: TRBD1; J gene: TRBJ1-2
CDR3 protein: CASKPLSVRAVGYTF; CDR3 DNA: TGTGCCAGCAAACCCCTTAGTGTCAGGGCCGTCGGCTACACCTTC; V gene: TRBV27; clone size: NA; D gene: NA; J gene: TRBJ1-2
CDR3 protein: CASSLRGAMREQYF; CDR3 DNA: TGTGCCAGCAGTTTGCGGGGGGCAATGAGAGAGCAGTACTTC; V gene: TRBV27; clone size: NA; D gene: TRBD2; J gene: TRBJ2-7
CDR3 protein: CASSISTYPYEQYF; CDR3 DNA: TGTGCCAGTAGTATATCGACTTACCCCTACGAGCAGTACTTC; V gene: TRBV19; clone size: NA; D gene: NA; J gene: TRBJ2-7
CDR3 protein: CASSLSRRRELFF; CDR3 DNA: TGTGCCAGCAGTTTGTCCCGGAGGAGGGAGCTGTTTTTT; V gene: TRBV28; clone size: NA; D gene: NA; J gene: TRBJ2-2
CDR3 protein: CASSPSDRAPDQPQHF; CDR3 DNA: TGTGCCAGCTCACCCTCGGACAGGGCCCCCGATCAGCCCCAGCATTTT; V gene: TRBV18; clone size: NA; D gene: TRBD1; J gene: TRBJ1-5